A selection of T cell receptor beta chains follows, all from one sample in a study of shared clonotypes between healthy human individuals. Profiling relied on immunoSEQ multiplex PCR, and the TCRdb table lists in-frame clones only, not all of them. The table records approximately 1,000,000 clones, around 78% of them present only once. The specimen sequenced was memory CD4+ T cells from PBMCs. These receptors were taken from a man between 18 and 35 years old in good health. Some clones in this sample may be carry-over from other donors' samples. Each CDR3 is given with its conserved first and last residue. A D gene is named only where the DNA matches it firmly. Not all rows give a size; the values are once, few, many and, for expanded clones, a class.

CASSLGQLTIQYF,TGCGCCAGCAGCTTGGGACAGTTAACCATTCAGTACTTC,TRBJ2-4,NA,TRBV5-1,NA
CASSPQGQPLEQYF,TGTGCCAGCTCACCACAGGGACAGCCCTTAGAGCAGTACTTC,TRBJ2-7,once,TRBV18,TRBD1
CASSSLTSGTVLGQPQHF,TGTGCCAGTAGTTCCTTAACCTCCGGGACTGTCCTGGGGCAGCCCCAGCATTTT,TRBJ1-5,NA,TRBV19,NA
CASSVTGTEAFF,TGTGCCAGCAGTGTGACGGGGACTGAAGCTTTCTTT,TRBJ1-1,once,TRBV2,NA
CASTPTPGQHSGNTIYF,TGTGCCAGCACCCCCACGCCGGGACAGCACTCTGGAAACACCATATATTTT,TRBJ1-3,NA,TRBV28,TRBD1
CASSQNTGNTEAFF,TGTGCCAGCAGCCAGAACACAGGGAACACTGAAGCTTTCTTT,TRBJ1-1,once,TRBV11-3,NA
CASSVASGTYNEQFF,TGTGCCAGCAGCGTAGCGAGCGGGACGTACAATGAGCAGTTCTTC,TRBJ2-1,few,TRBV9,TRBD2
CASGEGQGQAQYF,TGTGCCAGCGGCGAAGGACAGGGCCAGGCCCAGTACTTC,TRBJ2-5,NA,TRBV2,TRBD1
CATSRVDRLHEAFF,TGTGCCACCAGCAGAGTAGACAGGCTTCATGAAGCTTTCTTT,TRBJ1-1,few,TRBV15,NA
CASSPTRTANRYGYTF,TGTGCCAGCAGCCCTACTCGGACGGCGAATCGCTATGGCTACACCTTC,TRBJ1-2,NA,TRBV7-8,NA
CASSQDPFILPLHF,TGTGCCAGCAGCCAAGATCCGTTCATCCTTCCCCTCCACTTT,TRBJ1-6,NA,TRBV4-2,NA
CAWSTFDRTYEQYF,TGTGCCTGGAGTACCTTCGACAGAACCTACGAGCAGTACTTC,TRBJ2-7,NA,TRBV30,NA
CASSYAGDRGYEQYF,TGTGCCAGCAGCTATGCGGGGGACAGAGGATACGAGCAGTACTTC,TRBJ2-7,NA,TRBV28,NA